These 17 T cell receptor beta chains share one sample of origin, sequenced in a study of T cell responses to AZD1222 COVID-19 vaccine. Only in-frame clones appear in the TCRdb table, and some are missing; sequencing was by immunoSEQ multiplex PCR. The sample carries 150,000 to 200,000 clones, just over 90% recorded once. Here the sequenced sample was peripheral blood, taken 28 days after the second AZD1222 dose. The receptors were sampled from an adult who received the AZD1222 COVID-19 vaccine.

This clone was counted a single time. The gene calls are TRBV5-1 and TRBJ2-3; 7 bases agree with TRBD2. The V and J ends lost 7 bases and 2 bases, in that order; junction bases with no gene match: 10. The CDR3 runs 15 residues. Germline CDR1 is SGHRS and CDR2 is YFSETQ. CDR3 DNA: TGCGCCAGCTGCCAGCGGGGAAACCCCACAGATACGCAGTATTTT. Amino acids: CASCQRGNPTDTQYF.

V usage is TRBV19 and J usage is TRBJ1-5, with D tentatively TRBD1 (5 bases). The length of the CDR3 is 17 residues. Germline V gives CDR1 LNHDA, CDR2 SQIVND (reference sequence). V lost 3 bases to trimming and J lost 2 bases, with 17 bases between them. This CDR3 reads CASSIIMGGAGNQPQHF. CDR3 nucleotide sequence: TGTGCCAGTAGTATTATTATGGGAGGGGCGGGCAATCAGCCCCAGCATTTT.

The V gene is TRBV11-2, the J gene TRBJ2-1; TRBD2 matches at 10 bases. Trimming cost V 4 bases and J 5 bases; bases outside gene matches: 5. Germline CDR1 is SGHAT and CDR2 is FQNNGV. The CDR3 length is 15 residues. The CDR3 nucleotides are TGTGCCAGCAGCTCGCGACTAGCGGGTAACAATGAGCAGTTCTTC. It specifies CASSSRLAGNNEQFF.

This chain uses TRBV18 with TRBJ2-7, with D unclear. The germline V gene has CDR1 KGHSH and CDR2 LQKENI. Trimming stripped 6 bases from V and 3 bases from J, with 12 bases between. The CDR3 length is 13 residues. CDR3: CASSQAPGYEQYF. Here the CDR3 DNA reads TGTGCCAGCTCTCAGGCCCCCGGCTACGAGCAGTACTTC.

J is TRBJ1-5 and V is TRBV2, with 8 bases matching TRBD1. The CDR3 has 15 amino acids. V shed 6 bases and J 4 bases; nucleotides not matched to a gene: 8. The germline CDR1 and CDR2 sequences are SNHLY and FYNNEI. CDR3 in amino acids: CASRRDRSPNQPQHF. The DNA for the CDR3 is TGTGCCAGCAGGAGGGACAGGAGCCCTAATCAGCCCCAGCATTTT.

This chain links TRBV18 with TRBJ2-2, with D perhaps matching TRBD2 (5 bases). Trimming took off 1 base at V and 5 bases at J, with 11 bases between the two ends. The CDR3 extends over 15 amino acids. The germline V gene encodes CDR1 KGHSH and CDR2 LQKENI. CDR3 protein: CASSPRAGRTGELFF. CDR3 bases: TGTGCCAGCTCACCACGGGCGGGCCGGACCGGGGAGCTGTTTTTT.

This sequence joins TRBV28 and TRBJ2-5; 8 bases agree with TRBD1. Germline loops: CDR1 MDHEN, CDR2 SYDVKM. The CDR3 totals 13 residues. Trimming removed 8 bases from V and 5 bases from J; junction bases left unmatched: 7. The CDR3 reads CASVTGGLETQYF. The CDR3 coding sequence is TGTGCCAGCGTTACAGGGGGGTTGGAGACCCAGTACTTC.

The chain is built from TRBV7-3 and TRBJ2-1; D is ambiguous. CDR3 size: 13 residues. V was shortened by 5 bases and J by 9 bases, with 14 bases between the two germline ends. Germline V lookup: CDR1 SGHTA, CDR2 FQGTGA. CDR3 nucleotides: TGTGCCAGCAGCCCGAATATTAACGTTGAGCAGTTCTTC. Residues: CASSPNINVEQFF.

The chain uses TRBV29-1 and TRBJ2-3; the match to TRBD1 covers 7 bases. The germline gives CDR1 SQVTM, CDR2 ANQGSEA. The CDR3 totals 14 residues. After removal of 4 bases from V and 0 bases from J, the junction contained 4 bases not matched to a gene. CDR3 coding DNA: TGCAGCGTTGGACAGGGAACTAGCACAGATACGCAGTATTTT. This codes for CSVGQGTSTDTQYF.

The V gene is TRBV9, the J gene TRBJ2-2; tentative D call: TRBD1 (5 bases). CDR3 length: 13 amino acids. In germline, CDR1 is SGDLS, CDR2 YYNGEE. With 0 bases removed from V and 7 bases from J, the gap between germline ends came to 7 bases. CDR3 region: CASSVEGHGELFF. The CDR3 DNA reads TGTGCCAGCAGCGTAGAGGGGCACGGGGAGCTGTTTTTT.

The chain recombines TRBV5-4 with TRBJ2-1, with D tentatively TRBD2 (5 bases). Looked up from germline, CDR1 is SGHNT and CDR2 is YYREEE (reference sequence). This CDR3 has 14 amino acids. Trimming cost V 3 bases and J 7 bases, with 14 bases left between them. CDR3 amino acids: CASSSLGLLNEQFF. The CDR3 DNA reads TGTGCCAGCAGCTCCCTCGGACTCCTTAATGAGCAGTTCTTC.

The chain couples TRBV5-8 to TRBJ2-5, with D maybe TRBD1 (6 bases). Germline-derived CDR1 and CDR2 are SGHTS and YDEGEE. Trimming stripped 0 bases from V and 5 bases from J, with 14 bases between. This CDR3 has 15 residues. The CDR3 spells CASSLARQAGETQYF. DNA of the CDR3: TGTGCCAGCAGCTTGGCCCGACAGGCTGGGGAGACCCAGTACTTC.

This rearrangement joins TRBV5-1 to TRBJ1-1; 8 bases match TRBD1. The CDR3 runs to 16 residues. Unmatched junction bases numbered 9, after V lost 4 bases and J lost 1 base. CDR1 is SGHRS and CDR2 is YFSETQ in the germline V gene. The CDR3 region has the DNA TGCGCCAGCAGCGGGGGACAGGTCTCGTGGAACACTGAAGCTTTCTTT. It encodes CASSGGQVSWNTEAFF.

The chain links TRBV4-1 to TRBJ2-7; possibly TRBD1 or TRBD2 for D (5 bases each). The CDR3 sequence is 14 residues long. The germline CDR1 and CDR2 sequences are MGHRA and YSYEKL. V lost 5 bases and J lost 3, with 14 bases in between. The CDR3 region is CASSTRDALYEQYF. The CDR3 DNA sequence: TGCGCCAGCAGCACCCGGGACGCCCTCTACGAGCAGTACTTC.

This chain links TRBV10-2 with TRBJ2-1; 10 bases fit TRBD2. After removal of 8 bases from V and 6 bases from J, the junction contained 10 bases not matched to a gene. CDR3 length equals 15 residues. CDR1 is WSHSY and CDR2 is SAAADI in the germline V gene. The CDR3 DNA reads as TGCGCCAGCCCTACCGGAGCGGGGGGGCCCAATGAGCAGTTCTTC. This gives the protein CASPTGAGGPNEQFF.

The chain couples TRBV7-9 to TRBJ1-1, with D maybe TRBD1 (5 bases). The CDR3 sequence is 15 residues long. The germline V and J ends were trimmed by 5 bases and 6 bases, with 19 bases remaining between them. Germline V lookup: CDR1 SEHNR, CDR2 FQNEAQ (reference sequence). The CDR3 region is CASSHSGAGVSEAFF. CDR3 sequence (DNA): TGTGCCAGCAGCCACTCTGGGGCAGGAGTTTCTGAAGCTTTCTTT.

The CDR3 bases are TGTGCCAGCACCTCTGGGAGGGCCTCACAGAACACTGAAGCTTTCTTT. Translation gives CASTSGRASQNTEAFF. V gene TRBV2 combines with J gene TRBJ1-1, with D unresolved. With 7 bases removed from V and 1 base from J, the gap between germline ends came to 19 bases. The CDR3 is 16 residues long. The germline V gene has CDR1 SNHLY and CDR2 FYNNEI.